This TCR beta chain was recovered during a study of cytomegalovirus exposure and HLA in healthy donors. CDR3 length: 12 residues. V gave up 11 bases and J gave up 0 bases, with 10 bases separating them. Germline-derived CDR1 and CDR2 are SEHNR and FQNEAQ (reference sequence). 13 Jbeta primers and 60 Vbeta primers were used for the PCR. The method was immunoSEQ multiplex PCR; TCRdb's version includes in-frame clones alone and lacks a portion of them. The sample totals some 96,000 clones. The chain couples TRBV7-9 to TRBJ1-2, with TRBD1 as a possible D gene (5 bases). The source is a woman in her thirties in good health and CMV-seronegative. The material sequenced was PBMCs. CDR3 nucleotides: TGTGCCCACGGGGGGACTAACTATGGCTACACCTTC. Translating gives CAHGGTNYGYTF.